Listed below are T cell receptor beta chains from one sample, sequenced in a study of sequential checkpoint blockade in melanoma. Using immunoSEQ multiplex PCR, the repertoire was profiled, and TCRdb retains in-frame clones only, with some absent. The sample holds 9,500 to 15,000 clones, over 60% seen once. The sample was CD8+ T cells sorted from blood (inferred from file names), taken from a patient given nivolumab and ipilimumab in sequence. Source of these receptors: a human donor with melanoma. Each CDR3 is given with its conserved first and last residue. The D gene is left open where the match is weak. The size entry is marked missing in some rows and otherwise reads once, few, many or a size class.

cdr3_nt cdr3_aa v_call d_call j_call cdr3_length clone_size
TGTGCCAGCAGTGAGTGGGTCGGGGGGCCTGGCGACGAGCAGTACTTC CASSEWVGGPGDEQYF TRBV2 NA TRBJ2-7 16 NA
TGTGCCAGCAGCTTATTGGCAGGGGACTCCTACGAGCAGTACTTC CASSLLAGDSYEQYF TRBV7-3 NA TRBJ2-7 15 few
TGTGCCTGGAGTCTGGGACAGGCAAATCAGCCCCAGCATTTT CAWSLGQANQPQHF TRBV30 TRBD1 TRBJ1-5 14 NA
TGCAGTGCTAGGGAGGGCTACGAGCAGTACTTC CSAREGYEQYF TRBV20-1 NA TRBJ2-7 11 NA
TGTGCCAGCAACACGATCGGAACTAGCGGGGGCAAGACTTCGAAAAACATTCAGTACTTC CASNTIGTSGGKTSKNIQYF TRBV4-2 TRBD2 TRBJ2-4 20 NA
TGCAGCGTGGTGCTAGCGGGGGCCTACAATGAGCAGTTCTTC CSVVLAGAYNEQFF TRBV29-1 TRBD2 TRBJ2-1 14 NA
TGTGCCAGCAGTCCCCTAGCCGGGGAGGGCGAGCAGTACTTC CASSPLAGEGEQYF TRBV27 TRBD2 TRBJ2-7 14 NA
TGTGCCAGCAGAGAGGACAGCACCAACATGTTACTAGCCAAAAACATTCAGTACTTC CASREDSTNMLLAKNIQYF TRBV2 NA TRBJ2-4 19 NA
TGTGCCAGCAGTCAGACTAGCGGGGGGGCAGATACGCAGTATTTT CASSQTSGGADTQYF TRBV2 TRBD2 TRBJ2-3 15 NA
TGTGCCAGCAGTTACTCCCGGGACTGGGAAGTCACAGATACGCAGTATTTT CASSYSRDWEVTDTQYF TRBV28 NA TRBJ2-3 17 NA
TGTGCCAGCAGTTTTGTATGGGAGGGACCGAGCACAGATACGCAGTATTTT CASSFVWEGPSTDTQYF TRBV27 TRBD2 TRBJ2-3 17 once
TGCGCCAGCAGCCAAGATAGGGGTTACACTGAAGCTTTCTTT CASSQDRGYTEAFF TRBV4-3 NA TRBJ1-1 14 NA
TGTGCCAGCAGCCCCCCCGCAACCCTAGGCCACGAGCAGTACTTC CASSPPATLGHEQYF TRBV4-2 NA TRBJ2-7 15 NA
TGTGCCAGTAGAGGGGGTATGTCCGGTCTTTCCGAAGCTTTCTTT CASRGGMSGLSEAFF TRBV19 NA TRBJ1-1 15 NA
TGTGCCATCAGTGGTGCGGGAGCTTCCTACAATGAGCAGTTCTTC CAISGAGASYNEQFF TRBV10-3 TRBD2 TRBJ2-1 15 NA
TGCAGCGTTGAATATGGATTTGGCGGGAGTCACAATGAGCAGTTCTTC CSVEYGFGGSHNEQFF TRBV29-1 TRBD2 TRBJ2-1 16 NA
TGTGCCAGCAGGCCGACAGGGGCGAACTATGGCTACACCTTC CASRPTGANYGYTF TRBV2 TRBD1 TRBJ1-2 14 NA
TGTGCCAGTAGTATTACTGGCGGGGGGTACCGCACAGATACGCAGTATTTT CASSITGGGYRTDTQYF TRBV19 TRBD2 TRBJ2-3 17 NA
TGTGCCAGCAGTTCCCTACTAGCGGGGGGGCCCGACGAGCAGTACTTC CASSSLLAGGPDEQYF TRBV28 TRBD2 TRBJ2-7 16 NA
TGTGCCAGTAGTACTCACGCGGGGGGCTTGGATACGCAGTATTTT CASSTHAGGLDTQYF TRBV19 TRBD2 TRBJ2-3 15 NA
TGCGCCTGCAGCTCGGCAGGGGGCTGGGGTTACACCTTC CACSSAGGWGYTF TRBV5-1 TRBD1 TRBJ1-2 13 NA
TGTGCCAGCAGCTTGGCTATGGGCCGGAGGGACTACGAGCAGTACTTC CASSLAMGRRDYEQYF TRBV5-6 NA TRBJ2-7 16 NA
TGTGCCATCAGAGATAGCGGGAGCAACTCCTACGAGCAGTACTTC CAIRDSGSNSYEQYF TRBV10-3 TRBD2 TRBJ2-7 15 NA
TGTGCCAGCAGTTTGGGACAGGGTCTCAGGGAGCAGTTCTTC CASSLGQGLREQFF TRBV27 TRBD1 TRBJ2-1 14 NA
TGTGCCAGCAGCTTAGGGGTAGCGGGATCTGAGCAGTTCTTC CASSLGVAGSEQFF TRBV7-7 TRBD2 TRBJ2-1 14 NA
TGTGCCAGCAGTTCTAATCAGGGACAGGGGTGGGAGACCCAGTACTTC CASSSNQGQGWETQYF TRBV7-9 TRBD1 TRBJ2-5 16 NA
TGTGCCAGCAGCTTGGGGACAGGGGTGAACACCGGGGAGCTGTTTTTT CASSLGTGVNTGELFF TRBV7-7 TRBD1 TRBJ2-2 16 NA
TGTGCCTGGAGTTACTGGGGCTATGAGCAGTTCTTC CAWSYWGYEQFF TRBV30 NA TRBJ2-1 12 NA
TGTGCCAGCAGTTTCTCCCTAGCGGGAGGGCCACATGAGCAGTTCTTC CASSFSLAGGPHEQFF TRBV28 TRBD2 TRBJ2-1 16 NA
TGTGCCAGCAGTGAAGGACTGACAGGCGGTCAGCCCCAGCATTTT CASSEGLTGGQPQHF TRBV6-1 NA TRBJ1-5 15 NA
TGTGCCAGTAGTATAGGGGGGACAGGGACTACCGCGCAGTACTTC CASSIGGTGTTAQYF TRBV19 TRBD1 TRBJ2-7 15 NA
TGTGCCAGCATGGAACAGGGATTCAACATTCAGTACTTC CASMEQGFNIQYF TRBV2 NA TRBJ2-4 13 NA
TGTGCCGGCAGTGAATCCGGGACAGGGTATGAGCAGTTCTTC CAGSESGTGYEQFF TRBV6-4 TRBD1 TRBJ2-1 14 NA
TGTGCCAGCAGCTTAGTTAACAATGAGCAGTTCTTC CASSLVNNEQFF TRBV7-6 NA TRBJ2-1 12 few
TGTGCCAGCAGCTTGGCTCTTACCGGGACAGGGGGCGTCTATGGCTACACCTTC CASSLALTGTGGVYGYTF TRBV5-6 TRBD1 TRBJ1-2 18 NA
TGCAGCGTTGAGGGGACTAGTTTCGGGAATGAGCAGTTCTTC CSVEGTSFGNEQFF TRBV29-1 TRBD2 TRBJ2-1 14 NA
TGTGCCAGCAGTGAAGACTCGACAGGGGGCTATGGCTACACCTTC CASSEDSTGGYGYTF TRBV6-4 TRBD1 TRBJ1-2 15 few
TGCGCCAGCAGCTTGGACCCAGGGGATGGAAACACCATATATTTT CASSLDPGDGNTIYF TRBV5-1 NA TRBJ1-3 15 once
TGTGCCAGCAGTCCCGGGACAGGGGGCAATGAGCAGTTCTTC CASSPGTGGNEQFF TRBV6-4 TRBD1 TRBJ2-1 14 NA
TGTGCCAGCAGTGAACGGGGTCTTACTGAAGCTTTCTTT CASSERGLTEAFF TRBV2 NA TRBJ1-1 13 NA
TGTGCCAGTAGTATTGTCTTCCGTACTGAAGCTTTCTTT CASSIVFRTEAFF TRBV19 NA TRBJ1-1 13 NA
TGTGCCAGTAAAGAACTAGCGGGCACAGATACGCAGTATTTT CASKELAGTDTQYF TRBV19 TRBD2 TRBJ2-3 14 few
TGTGCCACATCCGCGGGGGGTACGATCACAGATACGCAGTATTTT CATSAGGTITDTQYF TRBV15 TRBD2 TRBJ2-3 15 NA
TGTGCCAGCAGCTCTCGGGAAGGGCTAGTTGATACGCAGTATTTT CASSSREGLVDTQYF TRBV7-6 NA TRBJ2-3 15 once
TGTGCCAGCAGCTTGGAGCCTCTTCCTGAGCAGTTCTTC CASSLEPLPEQFF TRBV5-6 NA TRBJ2-1 13 few
TGTGCCAGCAGCGTAGCCCTCAGCGGGATCGGCGAGCAGTACTTC CASSVALSGIGEQYF TRBV9 TRBD2 TRBJ2-7 15 few
TGTGCCTGGAGCCACCGCCCCGGATCGGGGGACTACGAGCAGTACTTC CAWSHRPGSGDYEQYF TRBV30 NA TRBJ2-7 16 NA
TGCGCCAGCAGCCAAGATCCCCGGTCGATGGCTGAAGCTTTCTTT CASSQDPRSMAEAFF TRBV4-1 NA TRBJ1-1 15 NA
TGCGCCAGCAGCCAAGTGGCTTCGGGGAACACTGAAGCTTTCTTT CASSQVASGNTEAFF TRBV4-1 NA TRBJ1-1 15 NA
TGTGCCAGCAGCGTAGGACGGCCAGCGGGGGGTTACACAGATACGCAGTATTTT CASSVGRPAGGYTDTQYF TRBV9 TRBD2 TRBJ2-3 18 NA
TGTGCCTCGGAGACTAGCGGGAGGAATGAGCAGTTCTTC CASETSGRNEQFF TRBV30 TRBD2 TRBJ2-1 13 NA